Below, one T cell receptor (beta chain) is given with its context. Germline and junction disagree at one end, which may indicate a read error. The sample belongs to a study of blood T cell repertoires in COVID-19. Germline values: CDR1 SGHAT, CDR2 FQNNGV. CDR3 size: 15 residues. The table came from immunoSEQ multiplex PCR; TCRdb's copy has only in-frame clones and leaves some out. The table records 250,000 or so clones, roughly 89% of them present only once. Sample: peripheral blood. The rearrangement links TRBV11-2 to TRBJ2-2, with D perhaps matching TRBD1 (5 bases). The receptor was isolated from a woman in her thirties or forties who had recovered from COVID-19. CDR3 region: CASILDSVGTGELFF. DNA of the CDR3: TGTGCCAGCATCTTAGACAGCGTAGGCACCGGGGAGCTGTTTTTT.